Included here is one T cell receptor beta chain sequence, with context. The antigen is not known. This sample is drawn from a study of cytomegalovirus exposure and HLA in healthy donors. PCR primers comprised 60 Vbeta and 13 Jbeta primers. Clones were sequenced by immunoSEQ multiplex PCR, and TCRdb holds only the in-frame ones, with some missing. The table includes around 150,000 clones, approximately 72% detected once. Donors were ostensibly healthy at sampling, although undocumented immune exposures were probable. This CDR3 has 16 amino acids. The germline gives CDR1 MRHNA, CDR2 SNTAGT. V was clipped by 5 bases and J by 1 base; unmatched bases: 1. Study conclusions and caveats: Most TCR beta V segments were productive about 90% or about 30% of the time in an earlier analysis.

The receptor comes from a man aged 40-50 years in good health and CMV-seropositive. Sequencing used PBMCs. The chain combines TRBV6-4 with TRBJ2-3, with 15 positions matching TRBD2. The CDR3 loop reads CASSWTSGGGTDTQYF. For the CDR3, the DNA is TGTGCCAGCAGTTGGACTAGCGGGGGGGGCACAGATACGCAGTATTTT.